The T cell receptor beta chain described here comes from a study of blood T cells in healthy people across ages. Study-level points and caveats: A strong correlation was found between TCR beta diversity and the percentage of naive T cells.

A second 7 to 11 cycle PCR used barcoded and J-beta primers. Each cDNA molecule was tagged by a template-switch adaptor with 12 random nucleotides. Each CDR3 protein is one row after TCRdb ran MiXCR on the 5' RACE reads. The sample has about 810,000 distinct CDR3 sequences, about 36% seen once. With each sample, at least 5 micrograms of total RNA were extracted. This CDR3 contains 12 residues. Germline values: CDR1 DFQATT, CDR2 SNEGSKA (reference sequence). V shed 6 bases and J shed 6 bases, with 15 bases lying between them. On this clonotype itself: No antigen is known for it.

This receptor was obtained from a man in his late teens or twenties in good health. The specimen was blood. This chain connects TRBV20-1 to TRBJ2-7; D ambiguous. The CDR3 reads CSAAQPAVEQYF. The CDR3 DNA reads as TGCAGTGCCGCCCAGCCGGCGGTCGAGCAGTACTTC.